This TCR beta chain is from a study of CD8 T cells in Susac syndrome. RNA in amounts of about 0.5 to 1 ug was reverse transcribed with random hexamers. A multiplex approach, immunoSEQ multiplex PCR, amplified TCR beta CDR3 across 54 Vbeta and 13 Jbeta. TCRdb reprocessed the immunoSEQ multiplex PCR reads with MiXCR, giving one entry per CDR3 protein. The sample yields around 99,000 distinct CDR3 sequences, 95% to 98% seen once. TCR beta sequencing was performed on blood CD8+ and CD4+ T cells. Negative isolation yielded the CD8+ and CD4+ T cells, while FACS enriched the TEMRA cells. Germline V gene sequence: CDR1 LGHNA, CDR2 YSLEER. Trimming at V came to 3 bases and at J to 12 bases, leaving 5 bases not matched to a gene. The CDR3 is 12 residues long.

V usage is TRBV4-3 and J usage is TRBJ2-1, with 7 bases identical to TRBD2. Source material: CD4+ T cells from PBMCs. The TCR originated in a human donor in good health. CDR3 loop: CASSQHASGQFF. CDR3 DNA sequence: TGCGCCAGCAGCCAGCATGCTAGCGGGCAGTTCTTC.